The 10 T cell receptor beta chains reported below all come from one sample, sequenced in a study of T cell repertoires in cytomegalovirus infection. MiXCR, run by TCRdb on the reads, gives a single entry per CDR3 protein. The table records 250,000 or so distinct CDR3 sequences, about 17% of them present only once. The sequenced sample was CD8+ T cells from PBMCs. The receptors shown here come from a human donor in good health (CMV status not recorded). Some clones in this sample may be carry-over from other donors' samples.

This clonotype was detected many times. This sequence joins TRBV7-9 and TRBJ2-3; 7 nucleotides agree with TRBD2. V gave up 5 bases and J gave up 0 bases; unmatched junction bases: 8. The length of the CDR3 is 16 residues. Germline V lookup: CDR1 SEHNR, CDR2 FQNEAQ (reference sequence). DNA for the CDR3: TGTGCCAGCAGCGTCCTGGCGGGGGTGAGCACAGATACGCAGTATTTT. Its translation is CASSVLAGVSTDTQYF. The full variable domain, in which reference TRBV7-9 and TRBJ2-3 provide the parts outside the CDR3, is DTGVSQNPRHKITKRGQNVTFRCDPISEHNRLYWYRQTLGQGPEFLTYFQNEAQLEKSRLLSDRFSAERPKGSFSTLEIQRTEQGDSAMYLCASSVLAGVSTDTQYFGPGTRLTVL.

This clonotype was counted ten times or more. The chain couples TRBV27 to TRBJ2-7, with a tentative D call TRBD1 (6 bases). From germline, CDR1 is MNHEY and CDR2 SMNVEV (reference sequence). Trimming pared 5 bases from V and 3 bases from J, leaving 20 bases between. The CDR3 sequence is 16 residues long. CDR3 DNA: TGTGCCAGCAGTCCACTCGGAACAGGGCTTCACTACGAGCAGTACTTC. It specifies CASSPLGTGLHYEQYF.

This clonotype was seen many times. The J gene is TRBJ2-1, the V gene TRBV19; 9 positions agree with TRBD1. Germline lookup yields CDR1 LNHDA and CDR2 SQIVND (reference sequence). J gave up 4 bases and V 6 bases, and 7 bases lay outside the gene matches. The CDR3 is 15 amino acids. The CDR3 loop reads CASSLTGTGYNEQFF. For the CDR3, the DNA is TGTGCCAGTAGCCTTACCGGGACAGGGTACAATGAGCAGTTCTTC.

This chain links TRBV7-4 with TRBJ2-2; 10 nucleotides agree with TRBD1. CDR3 length equals 15 residues. V shed 5 bases and J 1 base; nucleotides not matched to a gene: 1. CDR1 SGHVT and CDR2 SQSDAQ come from the germline V gene. CDR3 residues: CASSRDRGNTGELFF. Written as DNA, the CDR3 is TGTGCCAGCAGCCGGGACAGGGGGAACACCGGGGAGCTGTTTTTT.

The rearrangement joins TRBV4-3 to TRBJ1-6; no definite D call. The CDR3 has 15 residues. Trimming removed 0 bases from V and 8 bases from J, with 11 bases in between. The germline V gene has CDR1 LGHNA and CDR2 YSLEER. The CDR3 DNA reads TGCGCCAGCAGCCAAGATCCGGAGGGTTATTCACCCCTCCACTTT. It codes for CASSQDPEGYSPLHF.

CDR3 amino acids: CSARDGSGGELFF. In DNA, the CDR3 is TGCAGTGCTAGAGATGGTAGTGGCGGGGAGCTGTTTTTT. This rearrangement joins TRBV20-1 to TRBJ2-2; the D is unclear. V lost 0 bases and J 7 bases, leaving 9 bases between the germline ends. Looked up from germline, CDR1 is DFQATT and CDR2 is SNEGSKA (reference sequence). This CDR3 has 13 residues.

On this clonotype: A much larger clone sits a single nucleotide away, making a read error possible. The CDR3 ends on some other residue instead of the conserved phenylalanine or tryptophan, so this is likely a read error. The genes are TRBV7-4 and TRBJ2-3; TRBD1 aligns across 7 bases. This CDR3 is 16 amino acids long. V was clipped by 6 bases and J by 2 bases; unmatched bases: 11. CDR1 is SGHVT, CDR2 SQSDAQ, per germline. In DNA form, the CDR3 reads TGTGCCAGCAGGGAAACACCGGGACAGCCCACAGATACGCAGTATATT. Its translation is CASRETPGQPTDTQYI.

This clonotype was seen just once. The chain uses TRBV5-1 and TRBJ2-5; perhaps TRBD1 as D (7 bases). The germline gives CDR1 SGHRS, CDR2 YFSETQ. Trimming removed 1 base at V and 9 bases at J, with 28 bases between. The CDR3 spans 18 residues. CDR3 DNA sequence: TGCGCCAGCAGCTTGAATTCCCCATTGACAGGGAGGTATGAGTCCCAGTACTTC. The encoded protein is CASSLNSPLTGRYESQYF.

The rearrangement uses TRBV7-6 and TRBJ2-1; D possibly uses TRBD1 or TRBD2 (5 bases each). The germline V and J ends were trimmed by 1 base and 2 bases, with 12 bases remaining between them. CDR1 and CDR2 from the germline V gene are SGHVS and FNYEAQ. This CDR3 contains 16 residues. The CDR3, as DNA: TGTGCCAGCAGCTTAGGTCGGGGCCTCACCTACAATGAGCAGTTCTTC. Amino acids: CASSLGRGLTYNEQFF.

The chain carries TRBV5-1 and TRBJ1-2; 9 bases line up with TRBD1. Looked up from germline, CDR1 is SGHRS and CDR2 is YFSETQ. The trim removed 4 bases at V and 2 bases at J, leaving 3 bases unmatched. CDR3 length: 14 amino acids. This CDR3 is CASSGGQGNYGYTF. The CDR3, as DNA: TGCGCCAGCAGCGGTGGACAGGGGAACTATGGCTACACCTTC.